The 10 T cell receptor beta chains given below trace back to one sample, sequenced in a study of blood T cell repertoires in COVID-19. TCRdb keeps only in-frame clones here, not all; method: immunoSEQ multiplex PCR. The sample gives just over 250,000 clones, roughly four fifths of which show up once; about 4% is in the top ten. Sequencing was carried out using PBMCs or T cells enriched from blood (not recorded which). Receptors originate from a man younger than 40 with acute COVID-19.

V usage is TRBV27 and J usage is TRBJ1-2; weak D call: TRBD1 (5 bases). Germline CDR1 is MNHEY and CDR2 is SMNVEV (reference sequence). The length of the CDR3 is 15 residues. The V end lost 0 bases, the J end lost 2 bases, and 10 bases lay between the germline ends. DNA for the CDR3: TGTGCCAGCAGTTTATCCCCCAGGGTCAACTATGGCTACACCTTC. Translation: CASSLSPRVNYGYTF.

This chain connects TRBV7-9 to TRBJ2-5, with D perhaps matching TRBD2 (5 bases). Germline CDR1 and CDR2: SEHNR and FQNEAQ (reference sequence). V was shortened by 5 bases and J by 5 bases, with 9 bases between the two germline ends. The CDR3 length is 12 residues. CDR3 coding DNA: TGTGCCAGCAGCCCCGCGGGTGAGACCCAGTACTTC. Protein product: CASSPAGETQYF. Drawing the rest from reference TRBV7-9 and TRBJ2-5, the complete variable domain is DTGVSQNPRHKITKRGQNVTFRCDPISEHNRLYWYRQTLGQGPEFLTYFQNEAQLEKSRLLSDRFSAERPKGSFSTLEIQRTEQGDSAMYLCASSPAGETQYFGPGTRLLVL.

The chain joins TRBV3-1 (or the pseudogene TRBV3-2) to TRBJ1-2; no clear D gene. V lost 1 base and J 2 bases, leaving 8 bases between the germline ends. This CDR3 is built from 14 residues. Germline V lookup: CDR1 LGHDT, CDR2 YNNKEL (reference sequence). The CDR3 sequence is CASSQGRRNYGYTF. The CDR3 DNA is TGTGCCAGCAGCCAAGGGAGAAGAAACTATGGCTACACCTTC.

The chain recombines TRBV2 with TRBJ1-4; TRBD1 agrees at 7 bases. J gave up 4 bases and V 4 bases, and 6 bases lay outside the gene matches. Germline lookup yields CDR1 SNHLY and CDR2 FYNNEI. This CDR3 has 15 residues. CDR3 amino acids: CASSAHRGGNEKLFF. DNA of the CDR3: TGTGCCAGCAGTGCCCACAGGGGTGGTAATGAAAAACTGTTTTTT.

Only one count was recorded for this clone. Here the CDR3 reads CASSGDRDQPQHF. CDR3 sequence (DNA): TGTGCCAGTAGCGGGGACAGGGATCAGCCCCAGCATTTT. The gene calls are TRBV19 and TRBJ1-5; TRBD1 matches 9 bases. Germline V gene data show CDR1 as LNHDA and CDR2 as SQIVND (reference sequence). This CDR3 region has 13 residues. The V gene end was trimmed by 6 bases and the J gene end by 5 bases; junction bases not matched to a gene: 2.

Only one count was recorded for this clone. CDR3 sequence (DNA): TGTGCCAGCAGCTTAGACCGGGAAAAACTGTTTTTT. This sequence encodes CASSLDREKLFF. The rearrangement joins TRBV11-1 to TRBJ1-4; D not resolved. CDR3 length equals 12 residues. Germline V gene data show CDR1 as SGHAT and CDR2 as FQDESV (reference sequence). Trimming removed 1 base from V and 8 bases from J, with 5 bases in between.

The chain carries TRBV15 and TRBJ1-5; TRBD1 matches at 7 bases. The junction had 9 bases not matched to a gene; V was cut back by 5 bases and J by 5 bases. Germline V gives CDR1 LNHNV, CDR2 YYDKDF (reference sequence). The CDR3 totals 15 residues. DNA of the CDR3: TGTGCCACCAGCCCCCTGACAGGGTTGGATCAGCCCCAGCATTTT. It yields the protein CATSPLTGLDQPQHF.

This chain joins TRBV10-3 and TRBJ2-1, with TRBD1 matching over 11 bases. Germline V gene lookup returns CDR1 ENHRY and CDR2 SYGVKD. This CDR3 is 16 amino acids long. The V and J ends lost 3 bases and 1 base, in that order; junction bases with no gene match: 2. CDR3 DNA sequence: TGTGCCATCAGTGATAGGGACAGGGGGTCCTACAATGAGCAGTTCTTC. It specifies CAISDRDRGSYNEQFF.

The CDR3 sequence: CASSLSGRETQYF. The CDR3 DNA reads as TGTGCCAGCAGCTTAAGCGGGCGGGAGACCCAGTACTTC. The chain recombines TRBV7-6 with TRBJ2-5; D perhaps matches TRBD2 (6 bases). Germline CDR1 SGHVS, CDR2 FNYEAQ. Trimming cost V 2 bases and J 5 bases, with 9 bases left between them. This CDR3 is built from 13 residues.

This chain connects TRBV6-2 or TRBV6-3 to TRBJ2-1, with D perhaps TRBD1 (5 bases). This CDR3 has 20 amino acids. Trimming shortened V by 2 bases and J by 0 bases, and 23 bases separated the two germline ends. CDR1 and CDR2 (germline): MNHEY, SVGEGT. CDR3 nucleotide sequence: TGTGCCAGCAGTTACCCCGACCGAGGACACGGCCAAACCTCCTACAATGAGCAGTTCTTC. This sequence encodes CASSYPDRGHGQTSYNEQFF.